A single sample gave rise to the 17 T cell receptor beta chains below, sequenced in a study of human T cells and chemical hapten exposure. MiXCR, run by TCRdb on the RACE reads, gives a single entry per CDR3 protein. Of roughly 110,000 distinct CDR3 sequences listed, about 12% are singletons. Stated time point: pre-sensitization, week 0. As to treatment: therapeutic diphenylcyclopropenone sensitization with weekly scalp DPC. The sample was whole blood, taken in connection with sensitization to the hapten diphenylcyclopropenone (DPC). These receptors came from a woman in her 50s with alopecia areata. Some clones in this sample may be carry-over from other donors' samples.

The chain is built from TRBV11-2 and TRBJ2-3, with TRBD2 matching over 7 bases. J was trimmed by 3 bases and V by 5 bases; bases with no gene match: 8. Germline values: CDR1 SGHAT, CDR2 FQNNGV. The CDR3 extends over 15 amino acids. CDR3 sequence (DNA): TGTGCCAGCAGCCGGGAGCGGGGATTGACAGATACGCAGTATTTT. This gives the protein CASSRERGLTDTQYF.

The chain has TRBV3-1 and TRBJ2-7, with TRBD2 matching 11 bases. V gave up 0 bases and J gave up 2 bases; unmatched junction bases: 6. Looked up from germline, CDR1 is LGHDT and CDR2 is YNNKEL (reference sequence). The CDR3 is 17 amino acids. The CDR3 DNA sequence: TGTGCCAGCAGCCAAGATCGACTAGCGGGGACTGCCTACGAGCAGTACTTC. The encoded protein is CASSQDRLAGTAYEQYF.

Only a few counts were recorded for this clonotype. V is TRBV19 and J is TRBJ1-2; D is possibly TRBD1 (5 bases). V lost 4 bases, J lost 0 bases, and 9 bases lay in between. The germline V gene has CDR1 LNHDA and CDR2 SQIVND (reference sequence). The CDR3 consists of 14 residues. The DNA for the CDR3 is TGTGCCAGTAGTAAGACGGGACCTAACTATGGCTACACCTTC. Amino acid sequence: CASSKTGPNYGYTF. Full variable domain (outside the CDR3, taken from reference TRBV19 and TRBJ1-2): DGGITQSPKYLFRKEGQNVTLSCEQNLNHDAMYWYRQDPGQGLRLIYYSQIVNDFQKGDIAEGYSVSREKKESFPLTVTSAQKNPTAFYLCASSKTGPNYGYTFGSGTRLTVV.

In this sample, this clonotype turned up a few times. The chain couples TRBV12-3 or TRBV12-4 to TRBJ2-7, with no clear D. Trimming took off 2 bases at V and 6 bases at J, with 5 bases between the two ends. The CDR3 spans 11 residues. CDR3 in DNA: TGTGCCAGCAGTTTACTGGGCGAGCAGTACTTC. Amino acid sequence: CASSLLGEQYF.

This clonotype has only a few counts. The CDR3 sequence: CASSLGGIQAKNIQYF. The CDR3 DNA reads as TGTGCCAGCAGCTTAGGAGGGATACAAGCCAAAAACATTCAGTACTTC. The rearrangement uses TRBV5-6 and TRBJ2-4; the D gene is possibly TRBD2 (6 bases). The germline V and J ends were trimmed by 2 bases and 0 bases, with 12 bases remaining between them. Germline CDR1 and CDR2: SGHDT and YYEEEE. This CDR3 has 16 amino acids.

This rearrangement joins TRBV7-2 to TRBJ1-5, with TRBD1 matching over 7 bases. The CDR3 runs to 15 residues. Trimming cost V 5 bases and J 4 bases; bases outside gene matches: 8. The germline V gene has CDR1 SGHTA and CDR2 FQGNSA. The CDR3 is CASSPPGQANQPQHF. As DNA, the CDR3 is TGTGCCAGCAGCCCCCCCGGACAGGCGAATCAGCCCCAGCATTTT.

This clonotype was picked up many times. The genes are TRBV5-1 and TRBJ2-2; no definite D call. The CDR3 extends over 13 amino acids. Between the trimmed V and J ends, which lost 0 bases and 4 bases, there was a span of 4 bases. Germline V gene sequence: CDR1 SGHRS, CDR2 YFSETQ. The CDR3 is CASSLAATGELFF. CDR3 coding DNA: TGCGCCAGCAGCTTGGCTGCCACCGGGGAGCTGTTTTTT.

This rearrangement joins TRBV29-1 to TRBJ2-3, with D maybe TRBD1 (5 bases). V dropped 7 bases and J dropped 3 bases, with 8 bases sitting between them. The CDR3 totals 11 residues. Germline values: CDR1 SQVTM, CDR2 ANQGSEA. CDR3 sequence (DNA): TGCAGCGCAGGGTATACAGATACGCAGTATTTT. As protein: CSAGYTDTQYF.

This clonotype was seen a handful of times. V and J are TRBV18 and TRBJ2-7, with 12 bases fitting TRBD2. There are 16 residues in the CDR3. With V trimmed by 3 bases and J by 0 bases, 3 bases remained unmatched. The V gene's germline CDR1 is KGHSH and CDR2 LQKENI. CDR3 sequence: CASSPGLAGTSYEQYF. CDR3 bases: TGTGCCAGCTCACCCGGACTAGCGGGGACCTCCTACGAGCAGTACTTC.

This clonotype was counted between two and nine times. This sequence joins TRBV28 and TRBJ2-7; maybe TRBD1 (6 bases). The germline CDR1 and CDR2 sequences are MDHEN and SYDVKM. This CDR3 region has 14 residues. The V and J ends lost 5 bases and 4 bases respectively, with 15 bases between them. Here the CDR3 DNA reads TGTGCCAGCAGTCCCCCGACAGGTCCGTACGAGCAGTACTTC. Amino acids: CASSPPTGPYEQYF.

The genes are TRBV28 and TRBJ1-5, with D hard to call. The CDR3 is 14 residues long. Germline values: CDR1 MDHEN, CDR2 SYDVKM. The ends were cut back, 5 bases at V and 7 bases at J, with 15 bases in the middle. The DNA of the CDR3 is TGTGCCAGCAGTGGGCGGCGGAGCGCACAGCCCCAGCATTTT. Its protein product is CASSGRRSAQPQHF.

This clonotype was detected ten times or more. The V gene is TRBV28, the J gene TRBJ1-3; D gene uncertain. CDR1 and CDR2 from the germline V gene are MDHEN and SYDVKM. The CDR3 has 12 residues. V was clipped by 6 bases and J by 3 bases, with 6 bases between them. CDR3 residues: CASSFRGNTIYF. The DNA for the CDR3 is TGTGCCAGCAGCTTCCGTGGAAACACCATATATTTT.

This clonotype turned up a few times. The chain is built from TRBV5-1 and TRBJ1-4; D gene unclear. Germline V gives CDR1 SGHRS, CDR2 YFSETQ. V was trimmed by 1 base and J by 6 bases, leaving 13 bases between them. The CDR3 is 15 residues long. CDR3 coding DNA: TGCGCCAGCAGCTTGAATTCCCAGGCCTATGAAAAACTGTTTTTT. This sequence encodes CASSLNSQAYEKLFF.

In its sample, this clonotype was seen a few times. The chain combines TRBV11-2 with TRBJ2-7; the D call may be TRBD1 or TRBD2 (5 bases each). Germline CDR1 SGHAT, CDR2 FQNNGV. There are 13 residues in the CDR3. The V end lost 6 bases, the J end lost 7 bases, and 16 bases lay between the germline ends. CDR3 in DNA: TGTGCCAGCAGTTCCCGACTCGAGGGGGAGCAGTACTTC. This codes for CASSSRLEGEQYF.

This clonotype was detected many times. The V call is TRBV7-9, the J call TRBJ2-5; the D is unclear. The CDR3 contains 12 residues. Trimming shortened V by 4 bases and J by 5 bases, and 8 bases separated the two germline ends. The germline CDR1 and CDR2 sequences are SEHNR and FQNEAQ (reference sequence). The CDR3 sequence: CASSSPQETQYF. Written as DNA, the CDR3 is TGTGCCAGCAGCTCACCACAGGAGACCCAGTACTTC. The full variable domain, completed using reference TRBV7-9 and TRBJ2-5, is DTGVSQNPRHKITKRGQNVTFRCDPISEHNRLYWYRQTLGQGPEFLTYFQNEAQLEKSRLLSDRFSAERPKGSFSTLEIQRTEQGDSAMYLCASSSPQETQYFGPGTRLLVL.

V is TRBV4-1 and J is TRBJ1-5, with D possibly TRBD1 on 5 matching bases. V lost 3 bases and J lost 9, with 18 bases in between. Germline assignment: CDR1 MGHRA and CDR2 YSYEKL. The CDR3 runs 15 residues. The DNA of the CDR3 is TGCGCCAGCAGCCATCCCGGGGCGGAAATCAGGCCCCAGCATTTT. Its protein product is CASSHPGAEIRPQHF.

The chain carries TRBV7-2 and TRBJ2-3; TRBD1 might be the D (6 bases). The CDR3 has 16 residues. Germline CDR1 reads SGHTA; CDR2 reads FQGNSA. V was clipped by 1 base and J by 2 bases, with 13 bases between them. The CDR3 bases are TGTGCCAGCAGCTTAGTTCCAGGGGTGAACACAGATACGCAGTATTTT. As protein: CASSLVPGVNTDTQYF.